The source of this TCR beta chain is a study of human T cells and chemical hapten exposure. General study findings and limits: There were significantly more large CDR3 similarity clusters among expanded TCRs than among controls.

Authors' data handling: Ranging from about 23,224 to 750,000, TCR counts per sample had a median value of approximately 97,000. TCRdb fed the RACE reads into MiXCR, producing one record per CDR3 protein. The V and J calls, along with clone size, are taken from TCRdb and not from the paper's own processing. This table holds about 82,000 distinct CDR3 sequences, more than 10% found once. As regards this clonotype: Antigen specificity is unknown.

Documented time point: patch test 3, about 24 weeks after DPC sensitization. Specified treatment: therapeutic diphenylcyclopropenone sensitization with weekly scalp DPC. Germline V gives CDR1 LNHDA, CDR2 SQIVND (reference sequence). V lost 3 bases, J lost 5 bases, and 17 bases lay in between. The CDR3 consists of 16 residues. The chain carries TRBV19 and TRBJ1-5; possibly TRBD1 for D (5 bases). The sequenced sample was whole blood, obtained in connection with sensitization to the hapten diphenylcyclopropenone (DPC). This sequence originates from a woman aged 45-65 years with alopecia areata. Some clones in this sample may be carry-over from other donors' samples. In DNA form, the CDR3 reads TGTGCCAGTAGTATGACAGCGCCAAGAGGGGATCAGCCCCAGCATTTT. It encodes CASSMTAPRGDQPQHF.